The clone carrying this T cell receptor (beta chain) was seen at least ten times. Its matching antigen is unknown. Specified time point: patch test 1, 2 weeks after DPC sensitization. Treatment reported: therapeutic diphenylcyclopropenone sensitization with weekly scalp DPC. RNA extraction used unfractionated whole blood as the source of total RNA. This CDR3 is 13 amino acids long. The V gene lost 7 bases and the J gene lost 0 bases, with 11 bases spanning the gap. Germline V lookup: CDR1 SQVTM, CDR2 ANQGSEA. The data derive from a study of human T cells and chemical hapten exposure. Overall study: Each week of the approximately 25-week study, patients had diphenylcyclopropenone applied to the scalp. Study-wide findings and caveats: Patch test score was positively correlated with the counts of TCRs that had expanded at PT1.

Unique molecular identifiers were affixed to discrete cDNA molecules within the library. In TCRdb, the RACE reads were re-called with MiXCR into one record per CDR3 protein. The sample has some 43,000 distinct CDR3 sequences; around 3.8% are singletons. The source of this sequence is a middle-aged man with alopecia areata. Some clones in this sample may be carry-over from other donors' samples. This chain connects TRBV29-1 to TRBJ2-3; possibly TRBD2 for D (6 bases). The sequenced sample was whole blood, obtained in connection with sensitization to the hapten diphenylcyclopropenone (DPC). The CDR3 bases are TGCAGCGCAGGGCTAGCGAGCACAGATACGCAGTATTTT. This sequence encodes CSAGLASTDTQYF.